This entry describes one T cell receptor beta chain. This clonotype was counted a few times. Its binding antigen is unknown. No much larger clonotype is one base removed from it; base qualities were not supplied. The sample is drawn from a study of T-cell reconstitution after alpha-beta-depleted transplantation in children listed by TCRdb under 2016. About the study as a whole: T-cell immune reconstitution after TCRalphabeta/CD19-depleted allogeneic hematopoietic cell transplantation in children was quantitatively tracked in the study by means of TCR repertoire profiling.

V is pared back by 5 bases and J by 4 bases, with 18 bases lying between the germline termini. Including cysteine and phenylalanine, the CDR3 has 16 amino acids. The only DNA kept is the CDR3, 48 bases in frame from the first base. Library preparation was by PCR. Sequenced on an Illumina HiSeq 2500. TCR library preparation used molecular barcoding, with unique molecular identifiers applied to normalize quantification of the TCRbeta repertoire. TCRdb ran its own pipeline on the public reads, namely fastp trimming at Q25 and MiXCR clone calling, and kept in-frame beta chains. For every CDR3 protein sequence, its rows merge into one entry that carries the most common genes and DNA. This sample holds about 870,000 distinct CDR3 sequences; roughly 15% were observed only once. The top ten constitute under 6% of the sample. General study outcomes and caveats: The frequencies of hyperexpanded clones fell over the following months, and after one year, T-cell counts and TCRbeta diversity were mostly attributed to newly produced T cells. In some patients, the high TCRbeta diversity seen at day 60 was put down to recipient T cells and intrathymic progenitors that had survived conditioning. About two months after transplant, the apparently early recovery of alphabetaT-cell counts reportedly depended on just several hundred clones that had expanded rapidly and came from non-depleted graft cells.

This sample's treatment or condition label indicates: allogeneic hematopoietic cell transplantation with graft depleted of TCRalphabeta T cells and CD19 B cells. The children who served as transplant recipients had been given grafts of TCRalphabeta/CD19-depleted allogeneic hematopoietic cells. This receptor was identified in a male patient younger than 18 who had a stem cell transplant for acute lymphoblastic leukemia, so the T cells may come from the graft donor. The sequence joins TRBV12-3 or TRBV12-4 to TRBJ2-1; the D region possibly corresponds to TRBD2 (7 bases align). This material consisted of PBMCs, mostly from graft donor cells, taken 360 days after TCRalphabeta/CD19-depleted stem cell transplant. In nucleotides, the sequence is TGTGCCAGCAGTCCCGGCAGGGGAGGGCGATACAATGAGCAGTTCTTC. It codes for CASSPGRGGRYNEQFF.